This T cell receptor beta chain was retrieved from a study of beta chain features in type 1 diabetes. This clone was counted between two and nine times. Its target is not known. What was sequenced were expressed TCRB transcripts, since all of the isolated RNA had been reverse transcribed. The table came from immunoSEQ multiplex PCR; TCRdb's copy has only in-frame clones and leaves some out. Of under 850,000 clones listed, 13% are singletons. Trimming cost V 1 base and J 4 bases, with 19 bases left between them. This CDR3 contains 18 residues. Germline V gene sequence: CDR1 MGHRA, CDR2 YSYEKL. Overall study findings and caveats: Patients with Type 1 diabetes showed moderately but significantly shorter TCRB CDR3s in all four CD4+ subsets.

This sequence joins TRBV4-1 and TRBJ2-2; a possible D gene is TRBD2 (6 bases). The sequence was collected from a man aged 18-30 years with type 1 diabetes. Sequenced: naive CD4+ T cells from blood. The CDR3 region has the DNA TGCGCCAGCAGCCAAGGGGTACTGGGACTCGAATTCACCGGGGAGCTGTTTTTT. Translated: CASSQGVLGLEFTGELFF.